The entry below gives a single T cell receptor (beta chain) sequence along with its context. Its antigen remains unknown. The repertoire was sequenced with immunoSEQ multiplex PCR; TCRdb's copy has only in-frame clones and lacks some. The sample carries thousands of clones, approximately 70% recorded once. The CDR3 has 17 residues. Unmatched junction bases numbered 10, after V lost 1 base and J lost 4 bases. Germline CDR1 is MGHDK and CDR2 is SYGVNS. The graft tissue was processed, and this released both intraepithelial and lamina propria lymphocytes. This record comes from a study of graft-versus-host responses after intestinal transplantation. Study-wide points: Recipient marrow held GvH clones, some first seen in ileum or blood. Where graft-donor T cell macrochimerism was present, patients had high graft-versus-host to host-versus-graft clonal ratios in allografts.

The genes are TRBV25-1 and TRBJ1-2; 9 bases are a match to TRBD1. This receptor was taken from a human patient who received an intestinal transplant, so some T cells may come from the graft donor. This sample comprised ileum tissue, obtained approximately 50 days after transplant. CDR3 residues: CASSELMGQGPGYGYTF. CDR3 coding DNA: TGTGCCAGCAGTGAATTAATGGGACAGGGTCCCGGCTATGGCTACACCTTC.